The sequence of this T cell receptor beta chain was determined in a study of T-cell memory formation after mild COVID-19. Study-level results: Most CD4+ clones that shrank were in CM and EM, while CD8+ ones turned up in EMRA.

Each CDR3 protein gets one entry after TCRdb re-called the 5' RACE reads with MiXCR. Of roughly 400,000 distinct CDR3 sequences detected, about a sixth appear once; the ten largest clones hold roughly 21%. The germline CDR1 and CDR2 sequences are SGHRS and YFSETQ. The CDR3 extends over 14 amino acids. Trimming took 7 bases from V and 5 from J, leaving 15 bases between them. Concerning this clonotype itself: Its antigen is undetermined.

The V call is TRBV5-1, the J call TRBJ2-2; D is perhaps TRBD2 (6 bases). Sequences were obtained from PBMCs or a T cell subset sorted from them (not recorded which). The sequence derives from a man aged 18 to 29 who had mild COVID-19 (a few samples of this study predate the infection). Cell type and time point are not known. CDR3 sequence: CASGSPGETGELFF. The CDR3 DNA reads as TGCGCCAGCGGCTCCCCGGGGGAGACCGGGGAGCTGTTTTTT.